This T cell receptor (beta chain) was captured in a study of blood T cells in healthy people across ages. V lost 10 bases and J 8 bases, leaving 2 bases between the germline ends. The germline V gene has CDR1 MDHEN and CDR2 SYDVKM. The CDR3 totals 8 residues. The use of a sample-barcoded 5' primer and a J-beta primer mix characterized a second PCR of about 7 to 12 cycles. TCRdb passed the 5' RACE reads through MiXCR, listing each CDR3 protein once. The sample lists about a million distinct CDR3 sequences; 51% were seen once. The sequence came from a woman aged 60-70 years in good health. This rearrangement joins TRBV28 to TRBJ2-2; D is unclear. Material: blood. CDR3 DNA: TGTGCCACAGGGGAGCTGTTTTTT. Translation gives CATGELFF.